This T cell receptor (beta chain) was observed in a study of PD-1 blockade in classical Hodgkin lymphoma. Sequenced by immunoSEQ multiplex PCR; TCRdb stores in-frame clones only, minus some. The table lists 13,000 to 15,000 clones, about nine tenths of them singletons, with around 5% in the top ten. Time point in this sample: newly diagnosed, previously untreated cHL patient sample. CD8+ T cell isolation from thawed PBMCs was performed by magnetic negative selection. CDR3 length equals 11 residues. The germline CDR1 and CDR2 sequences are MNHEY and SVGAGI. The sequencing sample was made of CD8+ T cells from blood. This chain uses TRBV6-5 with TRBJ1-1; no clear D. The sequence was obtained from a human donor with classical Hodgkin lymphoma. The CDR3 region is CAVQMNTEAFF. CDR3 nucleotide sequence: TGTGCAGTGCAAATGAACACTGAAGCTTTCTTT.